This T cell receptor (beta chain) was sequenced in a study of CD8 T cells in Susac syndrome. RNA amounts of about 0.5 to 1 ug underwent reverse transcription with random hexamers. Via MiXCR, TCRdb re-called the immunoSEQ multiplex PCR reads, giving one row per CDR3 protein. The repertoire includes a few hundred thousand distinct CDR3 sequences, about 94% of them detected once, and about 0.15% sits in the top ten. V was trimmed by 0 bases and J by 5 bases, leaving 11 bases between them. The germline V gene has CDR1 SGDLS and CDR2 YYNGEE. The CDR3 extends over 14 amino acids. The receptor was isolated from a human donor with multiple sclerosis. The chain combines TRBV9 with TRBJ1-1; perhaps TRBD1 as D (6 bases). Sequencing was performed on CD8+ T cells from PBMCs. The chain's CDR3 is CASSVGGASTEAFF. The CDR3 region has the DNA TGTGCCAGCAGCGTAGGGGGGGCGAGTACTGAAGCTTTCTTT.